The clone carrying this T cell receptor (beta chain) was detected a few times. The data are from a study of CD8+ T cells in alopecia areata. Study overall: The drug, oral tofacitinib, was given to treated patients at 5 to 10 mg twice daily.

Reverse transcription of extracted RNA yielded cDNA, which provided the sequencing template. The data were produced by immunoSEQ multiplex PCR, yet TCRdb's version contains in-frame clones alone and is incomplete. The sample yields hundreds of thousands of clones, around 67% seen once. The CDR3 is made up of 11 amino acids. Per the germline V gene, CDR1 is MNHEY and CDR2 is SVGAGI. V was pared by 2 bases and J by 11 bases, with 9 bases between. From PBMCs, CD4+ and CD8+ T cells were sorted. The material sequenced was CD4+ T cells sorted from blood, taken at week 0. This sequence was found in a human donor with alopecia areata. The V call is TRBV6-5, the J call TRBJ1-1; D is perhaps TRBD1 (5 bases). The CDR3, as DNA: TGTGCCAGCAGTTACCAGGGAAACGCTTTCTTT. It is translated as CASSYQGNAFF.